One sample yielded the 24 T cell receptor beta chains listed below, sequenced in a study of shared T cell receptors in the human thymus (dated by TCRdb to the early 2020s). Receptor amplification or capture employed the immunoSEQ multiplex PCR assay. Imported from immuneACCESS, the table was reduced by TCRdb to in-frame sequences with V and J called. These copies leave out some clones; in studies compared against another copy, an unresolved V gene accounts for under half, and the cause of the remainder is not known. The sample yields roughly 710,000 clones; 80% to 90% were counted once. 0.0095% to 0.013% of the sample is held by the ten biggest clonotypes. The same data also contributed to another study, on human thymus T cells.

The source material was thymocytes. These receptors were collected from a girl under three years old with a congenital heart defect. Donor details come from another sample of the same person, matched by shared clones.

This rearrangement joins TRBV5-4 to TRBJ2-1, with 7 nucleotides matching TRBD1. Germline V gives CDR1 SGHNT, CDR2 YYREEE (reference sequence). After removal of 3 bases from V and 0 bases from J, the junction contained 18 bases not matched to a gene. This CDR3 comprises 20 residues. CDR3 DNA sequence: TGTGCCAGCAGCTCTCAGGGGGTGGGGACACCTCATTCCTCCTACAATGAGCAGTTCTTC. Its translation: CASSSQGVGTPHSSYNEQFF.

This rearrangement joins TRBV2 to TRBJ2-5; 15 bases match TRBD2. The CDR3 has 18 amino acids. The junction had 9 bases not matched to a gene; V was cut back by 7 bases and J by 0 bases. In germline, CDR1 is SNHLY, CDR2 FYNNEI. The CDR3 DNA sequence: TGTGCCAGCACCTCTGGGACTAGCGGGGGGCCCTACCAAGAGACCCAGTACTTC. Protein sequence: CASTSGTSGGPYQETQYF.

The rearrangement links TRBV5-8 to TRBJ1-2, with TRBD1 as a possible D gene (6 bases). CDR3 length: 15 residues. Deletions cut 4 bases from V and 4 bases from J, with 17 bases between. The V gene's germline CDR1 is SGHTS and CDR2 YDEGEE. The CDR3 is CASSPSGGLTYGYTF. The CDR3, as DNA: TGTGCCAGCAGCCCCAGCGGGGGGCTGACCTATGGCTACACCTTC.

This chain joins TRBV6-4 and TRBJ1-5, with D possibly matching TRBD1 (6 bases). Germline CDR1 is MRHNA and CDR2 is SNTAGT. The germline V and J ends were trimmed by 3 bases and 9 bases, with 12 bases remaining between them. This CDR3 is 13 amino acids long. CDR3 region: CASSDRGGGPQHF. The CDR3 DNA reads TGTGCCAGCAGTGATCGAGGGGGGGGGCCCCAGCATTTT.

The V call is TRBV12-5, the J call TRBJ2-1; TRBD1 might be the D (6 bases). There are 14 residues in the CDR3. Germline CDR1 and CDR2: LGHNT and FRNRAP. V lost 0 bases, J lost 6 bases, and 9 bases lay in between. In nucleotides, the CDR3 is TGTGCTAGTGGTTTGGTAGTAGGGGGCAATGAGCAGTTCTTC. Translating it yields CASGLVVGGNEQFF.

The chain has TRBV5-4 and TRBJ2-2; D is perhaps TRBD2 (5 bases). Germline V gene sequence: CDR1 SGHNT, CDR2 YYREEE (reference sequence). The CDR3 totals 13 residues. The V end lost 4 bases, the J end lost 8 bases, and 12 bases lay between the germline ends. The CDR3 loop is CASSPTRAGELFF. CDR3 DNA: TGTGCCAGCAGCCCCACGCGGGCTGGGGAGCTGTTTTTT.

The chain combines TRBV5-4 with TRBJ2-7, with 9 positions matching TRBD1. The ends lost 3 bases at V and 2 bases at J; junction bases unmatched: 9. Germline CDR1 and CDR2: SGHNT and YYREEE (reference sequence). The CDR3 totals 16 residues. The CDR3 sequence is CASSYRTGTGTYEQYF. The CDR3 DNA sequence: TGTGCCAGCAGCTATCGCACCGGGACAGGGACCTACGAGCAGTACTTC.

The chain carries TRBV7-8 and TRBJ2-3; 10 nucleotides agree with TRBD2. V shed 0 bases, J shed 0 bases, and the junction held 9 bases outside the gene matches. Germline V gene sequence: CDR1 SGHVS, CDR2 FQNEAQ. The CDR3 loop spans 19 amino acids. CDR3 residues: CASSLALAGGTSSTDTQYF. CDR3 DNA sequence: TGTGCCAGCAGCTTAGCATTAGCGGGGGGCACGTCTAGCACAGATACGCAGTATTTT.

The chain has TRBV13 and TRBJ1-2; unclear D gene. CDR1 is PRHDT and CDR2 is FYEKMQ in the germline V gene (reference sequence). V lost 5 bases and J 8 bases, leaving 18 bases between the germline ends. The CDR3 has 14 residues. CDR3 residues: CASSPPVRVGGYTF. Here the CDR3 DNA reads TGTGCCAGCAGCCCCCCCGTGAGGGTCGGAGGCTACACCTTC.

The chain links TRBV18 to TRBJ1-6, with D maybe TRBD1 (5 bases). The V gene's germline CDR1 is KGHSH and CDR2 LQKENI. CDR3 length: 20 residues. Trimming left V 6 bases short and J 7 bases short, with 31 bases between. DNA for the CDR3: TGTGCCAGCTCCCGACAACCCATGCGGGGCCCCGTCCCCTGGAATTCACCCCTCCACTTT. Translated, it gives CASSRQPMRGPVPWNSPLHF.

This clone came up a few times. The V gene is TRBV14, the J gene TRBJ1-4, with 9 nucleotides matching TRBD1. The CDR3 is made up of 22 amino acids. Germline V CDR1 and CDR2: SGHDN, FVKESK. V shed 0 bases, J shed 0 bases, and the junction held 17 bases outside the gene matches. The CDR3 nucleotides read TGTGCCAGCAGCCAAGATTGGGGAAAGGACAGGGGACTTGATGCAACTAATGAAAAACTGTTTTTT. This codes for CASSQDWGKDRGLDATNEKLFF.

The rearrangement links TRBV7-2 to TRBJ1-6, with D perhaps matching TRBD1 (6 bases). The CDR3 extends over 18 amino acids. Germline-derived CDR1 and CDR2 are SGHTA and FQGNSA. V lost 5 bases and J lost 0, with 17 bases in between. DNA of the CDR3: TGTGCCAGCAGCCCAACACTATACAGGGTCTCCTATAATTCACCCCTCCACTTT. The encoded protein is CASSPTLYRVSYNSPLHF.

The chain uses TRBV7-3 and TRBJ1-3; no definite D call. The germline CDR1 and CDR2 sequences are SGHTA and FQGTGA. V lost 0 bases and J lost 0, with 15 bases in between. This CDR3 is built from 18 residues. CDR3 coding DNA: TGTGCCAGCAGCTTAACAGGTCCGGGAGTAAGCTCTGGAAACACCATATATTTT. Protein sequence: CASSLTGPGVSSGNTIYF. The variable domain in full, completed from reference TRBV7-3 and TRBJ1-3, reads GAGVSQTPSNKVTEKGKYVELRCDPISGHTALYWYRQSLGQGPEFLIYFQGTGAADDSGLPNDRFFAVRPEGSVSTLKIQRTERGDSAVYLCASSLTGPGVSSGNTIYFGEGSWLTVV.

This clone was counted a few times. This chain links TRBV5-4 with TRBJ2-1, with 10 bases matching TRBD1. V dropped 4 bases and J dropped 4; count of bases not matched to a gene: 17. Germline values: CDR1 SGHNT, CDR2 YYREEE (reference sequence). The CDR3 has 19 residues. CDR3 sequence reads: CASSPAYPGQGKSYNEQFF. The CDR3, as DNA: TGTGCCAGCAGCCCAGCTTACCCGGGACAGGGGAAAAGTTACAATGAGCAGTTCTTC.

This sequence joins TRBV7-9 and TRBJ2-7; TRBD1 matches 10 bases. CDR1 SEHNR and CDR2 FQNEAQ come from the germline V gene (reference sequence). V lost 4 bases to trimming and J lost 5 bases; unmatched junction nucleotides: 14. The CDR3 loop spans 17 amino acids. CDR3 sequence (DNA): TGTGCCAGCAGCTCTCGCGATGGGACAGGGGAAAGGGACGAGCAGTACTTC. Its translation is CASSSRDGTGERDEQYF.

The chain uses TRBV4-2 and TRBJ2-1; TRBD2 aligns across 8 bases. The germline CDR1 and CDR2 sequences are LGHNA and YNFKEQ. Losses at the gene ends were 3 bases for V and 2 bases for J; bases not matched to a gene: 3. CDR3 length: 15 amino acids. The CDR3 is CASSHQRGTYNEQFF. The CDR3 bases are TGTGCCAGCAGCCATCAGCGGGGGACCTACAATGAGCAGTTCTTC.

CDR3 sequence: CASSGGGGGYNEQFF. The DNA for the CDR3 is TGTGCCAGCAGCGGGGGGGGTGGGGGTTACAATGAGCAGTTCTTC. This chain links TRBV9 with TRBJ2-1; TRBD2 matches at 7 bases. CDR1 is SGDLS, CDR2 YYNGEE, per germline. V shed 3 bases, J shed 4 bases, and the junction held 7 bases outside the gene matches. The CDR3 is 15 amino acids.

The CDR3 DNA is TGCGCCAGCAGCCACGGACAGGGAAATGTGTACGAGCAGTACTTC. It codes for CASSHGQGNVYEQYF. The chain couples TRBV5-1 to TRBJ2-7; TRBD1 matches at 8 bases. This CDR3 is built from 15 residues. With 4 bases clipped from V and 4 bases from J, the junction kept 10 bases outside the gene matches. Germline V lookup: CDR1 SGHRS, CDR2 YFSETQ.

The gene calls are TRBV5-4 and TRBJ1-2; 8 positions match TRBD1. The CDR3 sequence is 13 residues long. Germline trimming cut 6 bases from V and 7 bases from J; bases unmatched to any gene: 8. CDR1 and CDR2 from the germline V gene are SGHNT and YYREEE (reference sequence). In nucleotides, the CDR3 is TGTGCCAGCACCTTCCAGGGGGCAGGTGGCTACACCTTC. Translated, it gives CASTFQGAGGYTF. Looking up the rest from reference TRBV5-4 and TRBJ1-2 gives the full variable domain: ETGVTQSPTHLIKTRGQQVTLRCSSQSGHNTVSWYQQALGQGPQFIFQYYREEENGRGNFPPRFSGLQFPNYSSELNVNALELDDSALYLCASTFQGAGGYTFGSGTRLTVV.

The rearrangement uses TRBV7-9 and TRBJ2-4; 9 nucleotides line up with TRBD2. CDR1 is SEHNR, CDR2 FQNEAQ, per germline (reference sequence). The CDR3 contains 18 residues. With 0 bases clipped from V and 6 bases from J, the junction kept 12 bases outside the gene matches. The CDR3 protein is CASSLAGGASGVGNIQYF. In nucleotides, the CDR3 is TGTGCCAGCAGCTTAGCCGGGGGGGCTAGCGGGGTAGGAAACATTCAGTACTTC.

V and J are TRBV7-2 and TRBJ2-5; 8 positions match TRBD1. Germline CDR1 and CDR2: SGHTA and FQGNSA. The CDR3 is 18 amino acids. V lost 4 bases, J lost 1 base, and 14 bases stayed unmatched. CDR3 DNA: TGTGCCAGCAGCTCCCTCACAGATAGACAGGGGCCCCAAGAGACCCAGTACTTC. It yields the protein CASSSLTDRQGPQETQYF.

The chain carries TRBV19 and TRBJ1-4; the D is unclear. In germline, CDR1 is LNHDA, CDR2 SQIVND (reference sequence). The germline V and J ends were trimmed by 6 bases and 0 bases, with 8 bases remaining between them. The CDR3 sequence is 14 residues long. The CDR3 region has the DNA TGTGCCAGTAGCGACACGACAACTAATGAAAAACTGTTTTTT. Encoded protein: CASSDTTTNEKLFF.

This chain links TRBV7-2 with TRBJ1-6; D remains ambiguous. This CDR3 has 17 amino acids. CDR1 is SGHTA, CDR2 FQGNSA, per germline. V shed 5 bases and J shed 7 bases, with 21 bases lying between them. Here the CDR3 reads CASSVISSGKFNSPLHF. In DNA form, the CDR3 reads TGTGCCAGCAGCGTCATATCTAGCGGCAAGTTCAATTCACCCCTCCACTTT.

The chain employs TRBV27 and TRBJ1-6; D is perhaps TRBD1 (6 bases). V dropped 9 bases and J dropped 5 bases, with 14 bases sitting between them. CDR3 length: 14 amino acids. Germline V CDR1 and CDR2: MNHEY, SMNVEV (reference sequence). CDR3 DNA: TGTGCCAGAAGACAGGTTAGGGATAATTCACCCCTCCACTTT. This translates into CARRQVRDNSPLHF.